This entry lists 22 T cell receptor beta chains sequenced from one sample in a study of Siglec-9 on CD8 T cells in melanoma. Profiling relied on immunoSEQ multiplex PCR, and the TCRdb table lists in-frame clones only, not all of them. This repertoire shows approximately 35,000 clones, roughly 80% found once; its top ten account for around 1.7%. Material: Siglec-9- CD8+ T cells sorted from blood. The receptors were gathered from a human donor in good health.

The chain couples TRBV29-1 to TRBJ1-1; 7 nucleotides align to TRBD1. CDR1 is SQVTM and CDR2 is ANQGSEA in the germline V gene. This CDR3 spans 16 amino acids. Trimming cost V 6 bases and J 0 bases; bases outside gene matches: 13. The CDR3 sequence: CSVLRDSTIMNTEAFF. DNA of the CDR3: TGCAGCGTCCTCCGGGACAGCACTATCATGAACACTGAAGCTTTCTTT.

The chain couples TRBV5-1 to TRBJ2-1; D is undetermined. The germline V gene has CDR1 SGHRS and CDR2 YFSETQ. There are 15 residues in the CDR3. Between the trimmed V and J ends, which lost 0 bases and 0 bases, there was a span of 7 bases. The CDR3 sequence: CASSLAVSSYNEQFF. The CDR3, as DNA: TGCGCCAGCAGCTTGGCCGTAAGCTCCTACAATGAGCAGTTCTTC.

The CDR3 region is CASSVEPGPQTGETQYF. The CDR3 DNA reads TGTGCCAGCAGCGTAGAACCGGGCCCACAAACCGGAGAGACCCAGTACTTC. This chain connects TRBV9 to TRBJ2-5; unclear D gene. The V and J ends lost 0 bases and 4 bases respectively, with 19 bases between them. CDR3 length equals 17 residues. Germline assignment: CDR1 SGDLS and CDR2 YYNGEE. The whole variable domain, remainder taken from reference TRBV9 and TRBJ2-5, is DSGVTQTPKHLITATGQRVTLRCSPRSGDLSVYWYQQSLDQGLQFLIQYYNGEERAKGNILERFSAQQFPDLHSELNLSSLELGDSALYFCASSVEPGPQTGETQYFGPGTRLLVL.

This chain connects TRBV4-1 to TRBJ1-4; the D is unclear. Germline V lookup: CDR1 MGHRA, CDR2 YSYEKL. The CDR3 sequence is 12 residues long. The ends were cut back, 0 bases at V and 6 bases at J, with 2 bases in the middle. CDR3: CASSQDDEKLFF. CDR3 bases: TGCGCCAGCAGCCAAGATGATGAAAAACTGTTTTTT.

The rearrangement uses TRBV4-2 and TRBJ2-7; the D is unclear. Trimming stripped 0 bases from V and 3 bases from J, with 6 bases between. Germline values: CDR1 LGHNA, CDR2 YNFKEQ. The CDR3 extends over 13 amino acids. Written as DNA, the CDR3 is TGTGCCAGCAGCCAAGACGTAGGCTACGAGCAGTACTTC. Translated, it gives CASSQDVGYEQYF.

The CDR3 DNA follows: TGTGCCAGCAGTTACAAGGCGAACTATGGCTACACCTTC. This translates into CASSYKANYGYTF. The rearrangement links TRBV6-5 to TRBJ1-2; no definite D call. Trimming took 2 bases from V and 2 from J, leaving 6 bases between them. CDR1 is MNHEY, CDR2 SVGAGI, per germline. The CDR3 sequence is 13 residues long.

This chain's CDR3 is CASSVSGGPRYEQYF. The CDR3 DNA reads as TGTGCCAGCAGCGTTAGCGGGGGGCCTAGATACGAGCAGTACTTC. The rearrangement joins TRBV9 to TRBJ2-7; TRBD2 matches at 10 bases. Germline assignment: CDR1 SGDLS and CDR2 YYNGEE. The CDR3 covers 15 residues. With 2 bases clipped from V and 4 bases from J, the junction kept 6 bases outside the gene matches.

The genes are TRBV27 and TRBJ2-1; possible D gene TRBD2, 7 bases. V shed 6 bases and J shed 5 bases, with 14 bases lying between them. This CDR3 is 14 amino acids long. Looked up from germline, CDR1 is MNHEY and CDR2 is SMNVEV (reference sequence). Written as DNA, the CDR3 is TGTGCCAGCAGGAGGGGGGGAGTGAACAATGAGCAGTTCTTC. This gives the protein CASRRGGVNNEQFF.

In its sample, this clone was seen a few times. The V and J genes are TRBV4-1 and TRBJ1-2; 9 nucleotides agree with TRBD1. V shed 1 base and J 0 bases; nucleotides not matched to a gene: 6. This CDR3 has 17 residues. Germline-derived CDR1 and CDR2 are MGHRA and YSYEKL. In DNA, the CDR3 is TGCGCCAGCAGCCAAGTGGGACAGGGAAGTTCTAACTATGGCTACACCTTC. It specifies CASSQVGQGSSNYGYTF.

A few counts support this clone. The chain couples TRBV6-1 to TRBJ2-4, with 9 bases identical to TRBD1. CDR1 and CDR2 from the germline V gene are MNHNS and SASEGT. CDR3 length equals 16 residues. With V trimmed by 0 bases and J by 1 base, 1 base remained unmatched. CDR3 sequence: CASSEAGTGAKNIQYF. CDR3 coding DNA: TGTGCCAGCAGTGAAGCCGGGACAGGGGCCAAAAACATTCAGTACTTC.

The rearrangement uses TRBV11-2 and TRBJ1-3; 12 nucleotides match TRBD1. V shed 5 bases, J shed 0 bases, and the junction held 8 bases outside the gene matches. This CDR3 has 18 residues. Germline CDR1 SGHAT, CDR2 FQNNGV. The CDR3 loop is CASSVRDRGPSSGNTIYF. Here the CDR3 DNA reads TGTGCCAGCAGCGTCCGGGACAGGGGGCCCAGCTCTGGAAACACCATATATTTT. Supplemented by reference TRBV11-2 and TRBJ1-3, the full variable domain reads EAGVAQSPRYKIIEKRQSVAFWCNPISGHATLYWYQQILGQGPKLLIQFQNNGVVDDSQLPKDRFSAERLKGVDSTLKIQPAKLEDSAVYLCASSVRDRGPSSGNTIYFGEGSWLTVV.

The rearrangement joins TRBV16 to TRBJ2-7, with D tentatively TRBD1 (6 bases). The V end was cut by 2 bases, the J end by 5 bases, with 19 bases between. CDR3 length: 16 amino acids. The germline CDR1 and CDR2 sequences are KGHSY and FQNENV. CDR3 loop: CASSQNPTGMFNEQYF. CDR3 in DNA: TGTGCCAGCAGCCAAAACCCTACAGGGATGTTTAACGAGCAGTACTTC.

V and J are TRBV6-5 and TRBJ1-1; tentative D call: TRBD1 (6 bases). Between the trimmed V and J ends, which lost 4 bases and 1 base, there was a span of 13 bases. CDR1 is MNHEY and CDR2 is SVGAGI in the germline V gene. The CDR3 contains 15 residues. CDR3 amino acids: CASSFQGRANTEAFF. The CDR3 DNA reads as TGTGCCAGCAGTTTTCAGGGGAGGGCGAACACTGAAGCTTTCTTT.

This clone was counted a single time. J is TRBJ2-7 and V is TRBV13; TRBD1 matches at 12 bases. CDR3 length: 15 amino acids. The J segment lost 2 bases and the V segment lost 6 bases, leaving 5 bases of the junction unmatched. Germline V gene data show CDR1 as PRHDT and CDR2 as FYEKMQ (reference sequence). The CDR3 reads CASSSGTGGPYEQYF. Written as DNA, the CDR3 is TGTGCCAGCAGTTCCGGGACAGGGGGCCCCTACGAGCAGTACTTC.

V and J are TRBV6-5 and TRBJ2-3, with 7 bases fitting TRBD1. V shed 11 bases and J 0 bases; nucleotides not matched to a gene: 11. The germline V gene has CDR1 MNHEY and CDR2 SVGAGI. This CDR3 has 15 residues. CDR3 amino acids: CAAQARDSSTDTQYF. The CDR3 bases are TGTGCCGCCCAAGCCCGGGACAGTAGCACAGATACGCAGTATTTT.

The chain has TRBV19 and TRBJ2-2; TRBD1 matches 7 bases. This CDR3 has 15 amino acids. Unmatched junction bases numbered 12, after V lost 10 bases and J lost 4 bases. Germline V lookup: CDR1 LNHDA, CDR2 SQIVND (reference sequence). CDR3 in amino acids: CATTQGGSITGELFF. In DNA form, the CDR3 reads TGTGCCACAACTCAAGGGGGCTCTATCACCGGGGAGCTGTTTTTT.

The CDR3, as DNA: TGTGCCAGCAGTTTTATCTACAGGGGGGGGGTGGACACTGAAGCTTTCTTT. Its protein is CASSFIYRGGVDTEAFF. The chain is built from TRBV27 and TRBJ1-1; TRBD1 matches at 8 bases. The CDR3 covers 17 residues. The germline CDR1 and CDR2 sequences are MNHEY and SMNVEV (reference sequence). With 3 bases clipped from V and 3 bases from J, the junction kept 12 bases outside the gene matches.

The V call is TRBV28, the J call TRBJ1-2, with D tentatively TRBD1 (5 bases). Germline lookup yields CDR1 MDHEN and CDR2 SYDVKM. Trimming pared 3 bases from V and 8 bases from J, leaving 16 bases between. The CDR3 is 14 residues long. The CDR3 is CASSLIVQEEGYTF. DNA of the CDR3: TGTGCCAGCAGTTTGATTGTACAGGAGGAAGGCTACACCTTC.

V is TRBV7-9 and J is TRBJ1-2; 12 bases map to TRBD1. Germline trimming cut 0 bases from V and 4 bases from J; bases unmatched to any gene: 3. Germline V lookup: CDR1 SEHNR, CDR2 FQNEAQ (reference sequence). This CDR3 is 16 amino acids long. The CDR3 loop is CASSLAGTGGLYGYTF. The CDR3 DNA reads as TGTGCCAGCAGCTTAGCAGGGACAGGGGGCCTCTATGGCTACACCTTC.

This clone was observed a handful of times. The V call is TRBV6-1, the J call TRBJ1-1; a possible D gene is TRBD1 (5 bases). V lost 10 bases, J lost 2 bases, and 17 bases lay in between. Looked up from germline, CDR1 is MNHNS and CDR2 is SASEGT. The CDR3 loop spans 14 amino acids. The CDR3 reads CATQGHPVNTEAFF. The CDR3 DNA reads as TGTGCCACCCAAGGACACCCCGTCAACACTGAAGCTTTCTTT.

The genes are TRBV19 and TRBJ1-2; D remains ambiguous. V gave up 7 bases and J gave up 0 bases, with 24 bases separating them. CDR1 is LNHDA and CDR2 is SQIVND in the germline V gene (reference sequence). The CDR3 sequence is 18 residues long. CDR3 DNA sequence: TGTGCCAGTACCCCCCCCAGGCAGAGAACGGATACTAACTATGGCTACACCTTC. It encodes CASTPPRQRTDTNYGYTF.

The genes are TRBV29-1 and TRBJ1-1; TRBD1 matches 10 bases. The V gene's germline CDR1 is SQVTM and CDR2 ANQGSEA. V lost 5 bases to trimming and J lost 4 bases; unmatched junction nucleotides: 7. The CDR3 runs to 14 residues. This chain's CDR3 is CSVNPGQGFTEAFF. The CDR3 nucleotides are TGCAGCGTTAATCCGGGACAGGGGTTCACTGAAGCTTTCTTT.